This TCR beta chain comes out of a study of shared clonotypes between healthy human individuals (dated by TCRdb to the early 2020s). Notes on the research overall: The cohort included three men and a couple of women between 18 and 49 years of age. For each donor, CD4 naive and CD4 memory were each run on three plates, CD8 naive on two plates, and CD8 memory on one plate. Blood TCR repertoires of roughly five healthy adults were deeply sequenced to estimate repertoire size and the extent of clonotype sharing between individuals. To increase sequencing depth and limit assay-specific biases, TCR repertoire library preparation and sequencing were carried out by different laboratories using diverse techniques. Each donor's leukapheresis produced roughly between roughly 0.85 and 9 billion PBMCs.

Points the paper makes about the study in general: The genetic and exposure-history diversity represented was limited by the small number of donors. Based on pairwise subsampling, the degree of clonotype sharing among donors was expected to be affected by sequencing depth. Naive subsets generally had larger estimated clonotype richness than memory subsets did. Sharing across several donors was observed for roughly 5.4% of naive CD4, 3.5% of naive CD8, 2% to 2.5% of memory CD4, and about 0.39% of memory CD8 clonotypes. Compared with non-shared clonotypes, the clonotypes found in all four sorted-subset donors had higher generation probabilities. Sampling was limited to blood, and TCR repertoires in tissue likely differ from TCR repertoires in blood. Even with the large sequencing depth, rarefaction of the sorted-subset datasets indicated that sequencing was incomplete.

Using the deep immunoSEQ assay, TCR CDR3 regions were amplified from genomic DNA by multiplex PCR. For each cell subset, the extracted genomic DNA was distributed evenly across all wells of several immunoSEQ 96-well plates, and each plate served as one replicate. For sorted subsets, each replicate PCR was loaded with approximately 0.2 ug genomic DNA, equivalent to about 30,000 T cell genomes. Purified libraries were measured with a Qubit 3.0 fluorometer, size-checked on a Bioanalyzer 2100, and measured again with the KAPA Library Quantification kit. Every immunoSEQ 96-well plate was sequenced on a dedicated single-read 150-cycle Illumina NextSeq 550 flow cell. In the original analysis: Because only junctional sequences without quality scores were contained in the immunoSEQ output, filtering matching that applied to full-length reads could not be performed. To assign V/J genes and CDR3, sequences were annotated using PyIR, a Python wrapper for IgBLAST v1.9, with IMGT germline references. Reads were removed for weak V/J assignments (E-value above 1e-6), missing CDR3, stop codons, out-of-frame junctions, or ambiguous translated residues. V3J clonotypes were defined as sequences sharing the same inferred V gene, J gene, and CDR3 amino acid sequence. To compute the percentage overlap between repertoires, the number of shared unique clonotypes was divided by the size of the smaller repertoire. Three approaches were used to assess repertoire richness: RTK rarefaction, the Chao1 estimator, and Recon v2.1 estimates of unobserved clonotypes. Generation probabilities were computed with OLGA for all TCRbeta clonotypes obtained by the gDNA method from a handful of donors. TCRdb took over this immuneACCESS table, retaining in-frame rearrangements with V and J assigned. Such tables are incomplete; in checked studies, under half of the missing clones stem from an unresolved V gene, and the remainder is unexplained. V and J calls and clone size are as listed in that table; D and trimming were resolved from the DNA. Within this sample are 2 million to 3 million clones, with about 92% of them counted one time only. Of the sample, 0.14% falls within the top ten clones.

The junction carries 14 bases between V and J, which are trimmed by 5 bases and 6 bases respectively. The CDR3 runs 15 amino acids, cysteine and phenylalanine included. The DNA shown is the 45-base CDR3, in frame from base 1. Based on the germline V gene (reference sequence), the CDR1 and CDR2 sequences are LNHDA and SQIVND. Donors were healthy HIV-negative adults with no recently reported acute infections or vaccinations. Every donor was a Caucasian adult living in Nashville, Tennessee, USA. CD4+ T cells were enriched by magnetic negative selection, after which naive cells were positively selected on CD45RA and the negative fraction was taken as the memory subset. After blood collection by leukapheresis, PBMCs were isolated using Ficoll-Histopaque density gradient centrifugation and then cryopreserved in the vapor phase of liquid nitrogen. Analytical flow cytometry was used to check the purity and quantity of each magnetically sorted T cell population. Genomic DNA was isolated from every sorted fraction and measured by UV absorbance on a Nanodrop 2000c.

In regard to this clone: The clone's antigen remains unknown. Base qualities are not at hand, and no much larger clone is one base apart.

The chain is assembled from TRBV19 and TRBJ2-6; the D gene is not confidently resolved. The sequencing sample was made of naive CD4+ T cells sorted from blood. According to the study, the label for this sample's cell subset or site signals: CD45RA+ positively selected. The origin of this receptor is a man aged 18 to 35 in good health. The CDR3 sequence is CASSQPPSLANVLTF. The nucleotide sequence is TGTGCCAGTAGTCAGCCCCCTTCGTTGGCCAACGTCCTGACTTTC. With the rest looked up from the reference TRBV19 and TRBJ2-6 genes rather than sequenced, the full variable domain is DGGITQSPKYLFRKEGQNVTLSCEQNLNHDAMYWYRQDPGQGLRLIYYSQIVNDFQKGDIAEGYSVSREKKESFPLTVTSAQKNPTAFYLCASSQPPSLANVLTFGAGSRLTVL.